Following are 8 T cell receptor beta chains from one sample sequenced in a study of regulatory T cells in long-lasting Graves disease (dated by TCRdb to the early 2020s). Receptor libraries were prepared by multiplex PCR. For sequencing, an Illumina HiSeq 4000 was employed. iRepertoire HTBI primers and Arm-PCR amplification of CDR3 regions were used to construct TCR beta libraries. Starting from the raw public reads, TCRdb applied fastp trimming at Q25, assembled clones with MiXCR and retained in-frame beta chains. Rows matching on CDR3 protein sequence are summarized as one entry with the most common DNA and genes. Counted in this sample were some 560,000 distinct CDR3 sequences; more than 15% of them appeared once. The top ten constitute 25% of the sample. In light of the paper, this sample's time point label describes: newly diagnosed GD, antithyroid drugs for less than 3 months. For both TCR sequencing and RNA sequencing, RNA was extracted from PBMCs using TRIzol.

The same sample was also studied in work on T cells in Graves' hyperthyroidism and ophthalmopathy.

This sample comprised peripheral blood mononuclear cells (PBMCs), obtained at new diagnosis, from a patient treated with antithyroid drugs. These receptors came from a woman aged 40-65 years with Graves disease. Donor details come from another sample of the same person, matched by shared clones.

This clonotype was counted at least ten times. The J gene is TRBJ1-6, the V gene TRBV28; no clear D gene. The CDR3 runs to 15 residues. The germline gives CDR1 MDHEN, CDR2 SYDVKM. Trimming removed 4 bases at V and 7 bases at J, with 14 bases between. This chain's CDR3 is CASSSPSSWNSPLHF. Written as DNA, the CDR3 is TGTGCCAGCAGTTCACCTTCCTCATGGAATTCACCCCTCCACTTT.

This rearrangement joins TRBV6-2 or TRBV6-3 to TRBJ1-3, with D possibly being TRBD1 (5 bases). This CDR3 contains 16 residues. The germline CDR1 and CDR2 sequences are MNHEY and SVGEGT. Trimming removed 5 bases at V and 2 bases at J, with 16 bases between. The CDR3 protein is CASSPVLQGTGNTIYF. CDR3 coding DNA: TGTGCCAGCAGTCCCGTCCTCCAGGGAACTGGAAACACCATATATTTT.

Worth noting for this clonotype: Mismatch with germline at one junction end may stem from a read error. J is TRBJ1-4 and V is TRBV15, with D perhaps TRBD1 (5 bases). Germline V gene data show CDR1 as LNHNV and CDR2 as YYDKDF (reference sequence). The CDR3 sequence is 16 residues long. The CDR3, as DNA: TGTGCCACCAGCAGGGGCAGGGAGGGACCTAATGAAAGACTGTTTTTT. This translates into CATSRGREGPNERLFF.

This clonotype was seen more than once but under ten times. The chain uses TRBV27 and TRBJ2-1; D is possibly TRBD2 (5 bases). Germline loops: CDR1 MNHEY, CDR2 SMNVEV (reference sequence). This CDR3 region has 14 residues. Trimming left V 6 bases short and J 0 bases short, with 9 bases between. The CDR3 DNA is TGTGCCAGCAGCACTAGGAGCTCCTACAATGAGCAGTTCTTC. Protein sequence: CASSTRSSYNEQFF.

The chain uses TRBV24-1 and TRBJ2-1; tentatively, D is TRBD1 or TRBD2 (5 bases each). CDR1 is KGHDR, CDR2 SFDVKD, per germline. The CDR3 spans 14 residues. Trimming took off 3 bases at V and 9 bases at J, with 14 bases between the two ends. CDR3 sequence: CATSDPGTASEQFF. CDR3 nucleotides: TGTGCCACCAGTGATCCAGGGACGGCGAGTGAGCAGTTCTTC.

This clonotype was found a few times. The chain couples TRBV6-9 to TRBJ2-7; D is undetermined. This CDR3 spans 13 amino acids. Trimming pared 4 bases from V and 6 bases from J, leaving 13 bases between. In germline, CDR1 is MNHGY, CDR2 SVAAGI. In DNA, the CDR3 is TGTGCCAGCAGTTCCCAAGTTGGGGTCGAGCAGTACTTC. This sequence encodes CASSSQVGVEQYF.

This clonotype was detected a few times. The chain uses TRBV7-6 and TRBJ2-2, with D perhaps matching TRBD1 (6 bases). Trimming pared 0 bases from V and 5 bases from J, leaving 16 bases between. Germline V gene data show CDR1 as SGHVS and CDR2 as FNYEAQ. The CDR3 contains 17 residues. CDR3 nucleotides: TGTGCCAGCAGCTTAGCTACCGGGACACTCGCAACCGGGGAGCTGTTTTTT. It is translated as CASSLATGTLATGELFF. Full variable domain (outside the CDR3, taken from reference TRBV7-6 and TRBJ2-2): GAGVSQSPRYKVTKRGQDVALRCDPISGHVSLYWYRQALGQGPEFLTYFNYEAQQDKSGLPNDRFSAERPEGSISTLTIQRTEQRDSAMYRCASSLATGTLATGELFFGEGSRLTVL.

This chain connects TRBV29-1 to TRBJ1-1; D uncertain. Trimming removed 5 bases from V and 2 bases from J, with 6 bases in between. The CDR3 is 11 amino acids. The V gene's germline CDR1 is SQVTM and CDR2 ANQGSEA. The CDR3 DNA reads TGCAGCGTTCCCAGTAACACTGAAGCTTTCTTT. It codes for CSVPSNTEAFF.